This entry lists 7 T cell receptor beta chains sequenced from one sample in a study of post-analysis software for immune sequencing data. Overall study results and limits: In patients, about 5 TRBV segments were more frequent than in controls, with TRBV5-6, TRBV5-1 and TRBV20-1 among them.

Researchers reported that TCR beta cDNA libraries carried unique molecular identifiers. MiXCR was run by TCRdb on the PCR reads, yielding one entry per CDR3 protein. Here the sample spans about 540,000 distinct CDR3 sequences, about a third being singletons. These receptors have no identified antigens. Sequencing input: blood. The receptors were gathered from a girl aged 2 to 17 with multiple sclerosis.

The rearrangement joins TRBV20-1 to TRBJ2-1; TRBD2 matches 9 bases. V lost 0 bases to trimming and J lost 7 bases; unmatched junction nucleotides: 7. This CDR3 contains 15 residues. The V gene's germline CDR1 is DFQATT and CDR2 SNEGSKA (reference sequence). DNA for the CDR3: TGCAGTGCTAGAGATGGCGGGGGGGCGGGGAATGAGCAGTTCTTC. Translated, it gives CSARDGGGAGNEQFF.

The rearrangement links TRBV20-1 to TRBJ2-3; D might be TRBD1 (6 bases). V dropped 8 bases and J dropped 1 base, with 19 bases sitting between them. Germline V lookup: CDR1 DFQATT, CDR2 SNEGSKA (reference sequence). The CDR3 spans 15 residues. CDR3 DNA sequence: TGCAGTCCCCCGACCCGGGACACGGGCACAGATACGCAGTATTTT. Amino acids: CSPPTRDTGTDTQYF.

V is TRBV7-9 and J is TRBJ1-1; D uncertain. CDR1 is SEHNR and CDR2 is FQNEAQ in the germline V gene (reference sequence). V was trimmed by 4 bases and J by 4 bases, leaving 10 bases between them. The CDR3 loop spans 13 amino acids. CDR3 sequence: CASSSGMATEAFF. In nucleotides, the CDR3 is TGTGCCAGCAGCTCGGGTATGGCCACTGAAGCTTTCTTT.

This clonotype was seen only a few times. The rearrangement uses TRBV6-4 and TRBJ1-1; 12 nucleotides agree with TRBD1. The V gene's germline CDR1 is MRHNA and CDR2 SNTAGT. The CDR3 sequence is 13 residues long. Trimming removed 6 bases from V and 10 bases from J; junction bases left unmatched: 6. The CDR3 sequence is CASRRGQGARAFF. CDR3 sequence (DNA): TGTGCCAGCAGACGGGGACAGGGGGCGCGAGCTTTCTTT.

This clonotype was recorded a few times. The genes are TRBV15 and TRBJ2-5; 7 bases agree with TRBD2. Germline CDR1 is LNHNV and CDR2 is YYDKDF (reference sequence). The CDR3 covers 15 residues. J gave up 1 base and V 5 bases, and 7 bases lay outside the gene matches. The CDR3 reads CATSPPSGGQETQYF. CDR3 in DNA: TGTGCCACCAGCCCCCCTTCGGGGGGCCAAGAGACCCAGTACTTC.

This clonotype was detected many times. The chain uses TRBV7-2 and TRBJ2-1; D remains unclear. Trimming shortened V by 5 bases and J by 2 bases, and 1 base separated the two germline ends. Looked up from germline, CDR1 is SGHTA and CDR2 is FQGNSA. The length of the CDR3 is 11 residues. CDR3 in amino acids: CASSPYNEQFF. The CDR3 DNA reads TGTGCCAGCAGCCCCTACAATGAGCAGTTCTTC.

The V gene is TRBV20-1, the J gene TRBJ2-1; D is perhaps TRBD1 or TRBD2 (6 bases each). The CDR3 covers 14 residues. Between the trimmed V and J ends, which lost 5 bases and 2 bases, there was a span of 13 bases. Germline assignment: CDR1 DFQATT and CDR2 SNEGSKA (reference sequence). The CDR3 bases are TGCAGTGCTTGGACGGGGGACACCTACAATGAGCAGTTCTTC. Translated, it gives CSAWTGDTYNEQFF.